The 9 T cell receptor beta chains reported below all come from one sample, sequenced in a study of human T cells and chemical hapten exposure. Time point reported: patch test 2, 6 weeks after DPC sensitization. The treatment was: therapeutic diphenylcyclopropenone sensitization with weekly scalp DPC. TCRdb redid the calling of the RACE reads with MiXCR, one entry per CDR3 protein. The sample lists about 94,000 distinct CDR3 sequences; 9% to 9.5% were seen once. The sequenced sample was whole blood, obtained in connection with sensitization to the hapten diphenylcyclopropenone (DPC). The receptors here all came from a woman in her thirties or forties with alopecia areata. Some clones in this sample may be carry-over from other donors' samples.

This clonotype came up many times. V and J are TRBV6-2 or TRBV6-3 and TRBJ2-5; D not certain. The CDR3 runs 16 residues. Trimming cost V 1 base and J 0 bases, with 12 bases left between them. The germline gives CDR1 MNHEY, CDR2 SVGEGT. CDR3 region: CASSYLAQPYQETQYF. As DNA, the CDR3 is TGTGCCAGCAGTTACTTGGCACAACCCTACCAAGAGACCCAGTACTTC.

The chain recombines TRBV6-1 with TRBJ2-1; D is uncertain. The CDR3 totals 13 residues. Germline V gives CDR1 MNHNS, CDR2 SASEGT. Trimming removed 3 bases at V and 6 bases at J, with 9 bases between. CDR3 protein: CASSESFSNEQFF. The CDR3 region has the DNA TGTGCCAGCAGTGAGAGTTTCTCCAATGAGCAGTTCTTC.

This clonotype has ten or more counts. This chain joins TRBV10-3 and TRBJ1-5; possibly TRBD1 for D (5 bases). Germline CDR1 is ENHRY and CDR2 is SYGVKD. The CDR3 covers 15 residues. Trimming pared 3 bases from V and 3 bases from J, leaving 12 bases between. CDR3 protein: CAISDEAGLNQPQHF. The CDR3 DNA reads as TGTGCCATCAGTGACGAGGCAGGGCTCAATCAGCCCCAGCATTTT.

This clonotype appeared many times. The chain couples TRBV7-8 to TRBJ2-3; D gene ambiguous. This CDR3 has 17 amino acids. V was cut by 5 bases and J by 1 base, with 19 bases left in between. The germline gives CDR1 SGHVS, CDR2 FQNEAQ. CDR3 loop: CASSLRAPDLGTDTQYF. The CDR3 bases are TGTGCCAGCAGCCTTAGGGCCCCCGACTTGGGCACAGATACGCAGTATTTT.

The chain recombines TRBV21-1 with TRBJ2-2; the table's D call TRBD1 went unverified against the DNA. TRBV21-1 constitutes a pseudogene. The CDR3 sequence is 18 residues long. This chain's CDR3 is CASSKELDTREITGELFF. Here the CDR3 DNA reads TGTGCCAGCAGCAAAGAATTGGACACAAGGGAAATCACCGGGGAGCTGTTTTTT.

This clonotype was counted at least ten times. This rearrangement joins TRBV28 to TRBJ1-1; 8 nucleotides line up with TRBD1. Trimming took 6 bases from V and 1 from J; bases not matched to a gene: 7. The CDR3 is 15 amino acids. The germline V gene encodes CDR1 MDHEN and CDR2 SYDVKM. CDR3 nucleotide sequence: TGTGCCAGCAGCTCCCAGGGACAGGCGAACACTGAAGCTTTCTTT. Encoded protein: CASSSQGQANTEAFF.

This clonotype has ten or more counts. The CDR3 coding sequence is TGTGCCATCAGAATGTTGGAGGGCGGGGAGCTGTTTTTT. It codes for CAIRMLEGGELFF. The gene calls are TRBV10-3 and TRBJ2-2, with D possibly TRBD2 on 6 matching bases. Germline CDR1 is ENHRY and CDR2 is SYGVKD. The CDR3 extends over 13 amino acids. The V gene lost 6 bases and the J gene lost 7 bases, with 12 bases spanning the gap.

There are many counts of this clonotype. The chain is built from TRBV20-1 and TRBJ1-3; 8 bases match TRBD1. This CDR3 comprises 15 residues. Losses at the gene ends were 0 bases for V and 2 bases for J; bases not matched to a gene: 3. Germline V CDR1 and CDR2: DFQATT, SNEGSKA (reference sequence). The CDR3: CSARDPRGPGNTIYF. The DNA of the CDR3 is TGCAGTGCTAGAGACCCCAGGGGGCCTGGAAACACCATATATTTT.

This clonotype has at least ten counts. The gene calls are TRBV28 and TRBJ1-1, with D perhaps matching TRBD1 (5 bases). This CDR3 spans 13 amino acids. The V end lost 9 bases, the J end lost 4 bases, and 15 bases lay between the germline ends. From germline, CDR1 is MDHEN and CDR2 SYDVKM. CDR3 in amino acids: CASLRQPRTEAFF. The CDR3 DNA reads TGTGCCAGTCTTCGACAGCCGCGCACTGAAGCTTTCTTT.